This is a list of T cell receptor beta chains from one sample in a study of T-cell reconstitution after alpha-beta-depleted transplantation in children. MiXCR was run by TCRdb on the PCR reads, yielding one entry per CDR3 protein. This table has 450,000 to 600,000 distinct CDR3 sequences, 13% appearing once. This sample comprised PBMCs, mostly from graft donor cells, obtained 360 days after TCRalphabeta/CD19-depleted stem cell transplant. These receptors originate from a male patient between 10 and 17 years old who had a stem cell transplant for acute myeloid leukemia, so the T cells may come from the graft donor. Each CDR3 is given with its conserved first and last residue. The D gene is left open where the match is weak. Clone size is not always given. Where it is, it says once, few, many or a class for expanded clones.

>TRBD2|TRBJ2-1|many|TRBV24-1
CATSDSSGRLHNEQFF
TGTGCCACCAGTGATTCTAGCGGGAGGCTCCACAATGAGCAGTTCTTC
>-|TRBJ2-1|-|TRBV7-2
CASNGGLNNEQFF
TGTGCCAGCAATGGGGGGCTCAACAATGAGCAGTTCTTC
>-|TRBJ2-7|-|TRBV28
CASSEVRPNYEQYF
TGTGCCAGCAGCGAGGTCCGCCCTAATTACGAGCAGTACTTC
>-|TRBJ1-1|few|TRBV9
CASSAYRGHPWGEAFF
TGTGCCAGCAGCGCATACCGGGGGCATCCGTGGGGTGAAGCTTTCTTT
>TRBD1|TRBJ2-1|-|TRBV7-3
CASSLKGTGGYNEQFF
TGTGCCAGCAGCTTAAAGGGGACAGGGGGCTACAATGAGCAGTTCTTC
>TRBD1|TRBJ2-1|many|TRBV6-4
CASSDQQGTRNEQFF
TGTGCCAGCAGTGATCAACAGGGGACGAGGAATGAGCAGTTCTTC
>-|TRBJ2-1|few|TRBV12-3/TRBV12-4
CASLGGASSYNEQFF
TGTGCCAGCTTAGGGGGGGCGAGCTCCTACAATGAGCAGTTCTTC
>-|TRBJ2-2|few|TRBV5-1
CASSLAVAAYTGELFF
TGCGCCAGCAGCTTGGCGGTTGCGGCTTACACCGGGGAGCTGTTTTTT
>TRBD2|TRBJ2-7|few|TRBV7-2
CASSATSVSSYEQYF
TGTGCCAGCAGTGCGACTAGCGTAAGCTCCTACGAGCAGTACTTC
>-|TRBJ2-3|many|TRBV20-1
CSATPGQGGGRLGTDTQYF
TGCAGTGCTACACCCGGACAGGGCGGCGGGAGGCTTGGCACAGATACGCAGTATTTT
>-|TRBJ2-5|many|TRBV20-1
CSARASGDQKTQYF
TGCAGTGCTAGAGCCTCCGGAGACCAGAAGACCCAGTACTTC
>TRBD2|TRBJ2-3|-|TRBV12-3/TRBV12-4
CASRNSGSRTDTQYF
TGTGCCAGCAGGAATAGCGGGAGTAGGACAGATACGCAGTATTTT
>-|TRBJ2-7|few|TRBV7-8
CASSLAQGRVHF
TGTGCCAGCAGCTTAGCGCAGGGAAGGGTGCACTTC
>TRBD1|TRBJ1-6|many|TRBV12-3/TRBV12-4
CASSSRQGIGSPLHF
TGTGCCAGCAGTTCACGACAGGGCATCGGTTCACCCCTCCACTTT
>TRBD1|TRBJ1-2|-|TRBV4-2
CASSQVGGQGGYGYTF
TGTGCCAGCAGCCAAGTAGGCGGACAGGGTGGCTATGGCTACACCTTC
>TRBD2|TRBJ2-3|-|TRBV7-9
CASSFETSGETDTQYF
TGTGCCAGCAGCTTTGAGACTAGCGGGGAAACAGATACGCAGTATTTT
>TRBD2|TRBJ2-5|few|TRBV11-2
CASSVGLAGAIGKETQYF
TGTGCCAGCAGCGTGGGACTAGCGGGAGCCATAGGGAAAGAGACCCAGTACTTC
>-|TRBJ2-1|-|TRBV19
CASNSGTLNYNEQFF
TGTGCCAGTAATTCCGGGACTTTGAACTACAATGAGCAGTTCTTC
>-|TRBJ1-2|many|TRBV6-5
CASSYSGWNGYTF
TGTGCCAGCAGTTACTCGGGGTGGAATGGCTACACCTTC
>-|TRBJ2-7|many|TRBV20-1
CSASISLVYEQYF
TGCAGTGCTAGCATAAGTCTAGTCTACGAGCAGTACTTC
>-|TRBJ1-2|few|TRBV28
CASRAQDFYGYTF
TGTGCCAGCCGCGCACAGGACTTCTATGGCTACACCTTC
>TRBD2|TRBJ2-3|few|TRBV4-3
CASSTHPTSGSTDTQYF
TGCGCCAGCAGCACACACCCGACTAGCGGCTCCACAGATACGCAGTATTTT
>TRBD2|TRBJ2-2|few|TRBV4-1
CASSIAGMNTGELFF
TGCGCCAGCAGTATAGCGGGGATGAACACCGGGGAGCTGTTTTTT